Listed below are T cell receptor beta chains from one sample, sequenced in a study of Ad26.COV2.S vaccination and SARS-CoV-2 variants. Here immunoSEQ multiplex PCR was the method, and the copy in TCRdb shows in-frame clones only, minus some. The sample contains about 350,000 clones, 86% of which appear only once. The sample consisted of peripheral blood, taken in a trial of Ad26.COV2.S vaccine versus placebo. These receptors originate from a person aged 18-65 years who received the Ad26.COV2.S COVID-19 vaccine or a placebo. Each CDR3 is given with its conserved first and last residue. The D gene is left open where the match is weak. Clone size is not always given. Where it is, it says once, few, many or a class for expanded clones.

D gene	clone size	J gene	V gene	CDR3 DNA	CDR3 protein
.	few	TRBJ2-5	TRBV7-2	TGTGCCAGCAGCCTCAGGGGTGGAGGTCAAGAGACCCAGTACTTC	CASSLRGGGQETQYF
TRBD1	.	TRBJ1-4	TRBV6-1	TGTGCCAGCAGTGAAGCGCTGGGGACAGTTTATGAAAAACTGTTTTTT	CASSEALGTVYEKLFF
TRBD2	.	TRBJ2-7	TRBV6-2/TRBV6-3	TGTGCCAGCAGTCCGCCCCGGGACTACAACTCCTACGAGCAGTACTTC	CASSPPRDYNSYEQYF
TRBD2	.	TRBJ2-1	TRBV10-3	TGTGCCATCAGTGAGTATGAAGCGGGGGGGCCGGAACCCTACAATGAGCAGTTCTTC	CAISEYEAGGPEPYNEQFF
.	.	TRBJ2-3	TRBV19	TGTGCCAGTAGTATAGAGGTCTACCGTTCCACAGATACGCAGTATTTT	CASSIEVYRSTDTQYF
TRBD2	.	TRBJ2-7	TRBV9	TGTGCCAGCAGCGTAACTAGCGACAGCTCCTACGAGCAGTACTTC	CASSVTSDSSYEQYF
.	.	TRBJ2-1	TRBV5-4	TGTGCCAGCAGAGGGCGGGTTGGCCCCTACAATGAGCAGTTCTTC	CASRGRVGPYNEQFF
.	.	TRBJ2-2	TRBV19	TGTGCCAGTAGTATACCCCCCCGGGGCCTTCGAACCGGGGAGCTGTTTTTT	CASSIPPRGLRTGELFF
.	.	TRBJ2-2	TRBV19	TGTGCCAGTAGCCCGGGCCCGACCGGGGAGCTGTTTTTT	CASSPGPTGELFF
.	.	TRBJ2-1	TRBV7-2	TGTGCCACCCGTCCGGGGGCGGGGGCTGAGCAGTTCTTC	CATRPGAGAEQFF
.	.	TRBJ1-2	TRBV6-4	TGTGCCAGCAGTGAATTCTTCGGGGACGGCTACACCTTC	CASSEFFGDGYTF
.	few	TRBJ1-2	TRBV29-1	TGCAGCGTTGAAGATGGACCGTCCTATGGCTACACCTTC	CSVEDGPSYGYTF
.	.	TRBJ1-3	TRBV30	TGTGCCTGGAGCGAGATTACTGGAAACACCATATATTTT	CAWSEITGNTIYF
.	.	TRBJ2-6	TRBV10-3	TGTGCCATCAGCGTCGACAGCCAGGCCAACGTCCTGACTTTC	CAISVDSQANVLTF
.	.	TRBJ1-2	TRBV7-2	TGTGCCAGCAGCTTGTCAGCTAACTATGGCTACACCTTC	CASSLSANYGYTF
TRBD2	.	TRBJ2-3	TRBV28	TGTGCCAGCAGTTCTAGGCGGGAGCAGGGCACAGATACGCAGTATTTT	CASSSRREQGTDTQYF
TRBD1	.	TRBJ2-1	TRBV10-3	TGTGCCATCAGCTCAGGACAGGGAGCCTACAATGAGCAGTTCTTC	CAISSGQGAYNEQFF
TRBD2	.	TRBJ2-5	TRBV20-1	TGCAGTGCTAGTCAGCGGGGGGGCCAAGAGACCCAGTACTTC	CSASQRGGQETQYF
TRBD2	.	TRBJ2-7	TRBV6-2/TRBV6-3	TGTGCCAGCAGCGGACTAGACCAGCAGTACTTC	CASSGLDQQYF
.	.	TRBJ1-2	TRBV19	TGTGCCAGTAGTATTAATAGGGGTGGCTACACCTTC	CASSINRGGYTF
TRBD1	.	TRBJ2-1	TRBV14	TGTGCCAGCAGCCATCGGGACAGGGCAAATGAGCAGTTCTTC	CASSHRDRANEQFF
TRBD1	.	TRBJ2-3	TRBV28	TGTGCCAGCAGTAAACTCCGGGACAGGTTACTGCATAATACGCAGTATTTT	CASSKLRDRLLHNTQYF
.	.	TRBJ2-3	TRBV7-3	TGTGCCAGCAGCGAGGGCTCAGATACGCAGTATTTT	CASSEGSDTQYF
.	.	TRBJ1-6	TRBV6-4	TGTGCCAGCAGTGACTCCCCCGGGAATTCACCCCTCCACTTT	CASSDSPGNSPLHF
.	.	TRBJ1-2	TRBV7-9	TGTGCCAGCAGCTTCATCACAGGGTTTAGAGGCTACACCTTC	CASSFITGFRGYTF
.	.	TRBJ1-1	TRBV24-1	TGTGCCACCAGTGACTGGACACCCCGGGAAGGCCGATTGGCTTTCTTT	CATSDWTPREGRLAFF
TRBD1	.	TRBJ2-7	TRBV27	TGTGCCAGCAGTCCCAGGACAGGGGGTCTGTACGAGCAGTACTTC	CASSPRTGGLYEQYF
TRBD1	.	TRBJ2-7	TRBV28	TGTGCCAGCAGTACTCCCCCCCAGGGGGCGAAGAACGAGCAGTACTTC	CASSTPPQGAKNEQYF
.	.	TRBJ2-7	TRBV18	TGTGCCAGCTCACCACCGGCCAGGTACGAGCAGTACTTC	CASSPPARYEQYF
.	few	TRBJ1-2	TRBV28	TGTGCCAGCAGTTTATCGTCACGGGTTACAGGCTACACCTTC	CASSLSSRVTGYTF
TRBD1	few	TRBJ1-2	TRBV29-1	TGCAGCACAGAGGGACAGGGGGATGGCTACACCTTC	CSTEGQGDGYTF
.	.	TRBJ1-4	TRBV19	TGTGCCAGTAGTATGTCGGCAACTAATGAAAAACTGTTTTTT	CASSMSATNEKLFF
.	.	TRBJ2-1	TRBV5-1	TGCGCCAGCAGCTTGGCTGATCGAGGAGAGCTCCGGGGAAATGAGCAGTTCTTC	CASSLADRGELRGNEQFF
.	.	TRBJ2-3	TRBV19	TGTGCCAGTAGTCTGATCAGCACAGATACGCAGTATTTT	CASSLISTDTQYF
.	.	TRBJ2-7	TRBV24-1	TGTGCCACCAGTAAGGCGAACGAGCAGTACTTC	CATSKANEQYF
.	.	TRBJ2-7	TRBV7-2	TGTGCCAGCAGCTTAGATGCGACAAGTTCCTACGAGCAGTACTTC	CASSLDATSSYEQYF
TRBD2	.	TRBJ2-1	TRBV9	TGTGCCAGCAGCGTAGAAGGGGTTAGCGGGAGGGAGGGGAATGAGCAGTTCTTC	CASSVEGVSGREGNEQFF
.	.	TRBJ1-2	TRBV7-2	TGTGCCAGCAGCTTAGTATTTAGTGAGGGGTCCCGGAGTAACTATGGCTACACCTTC	CASSLVFSEGSRSNYGYTF
.	.	TRBJ1-1	TRBV6-2/TRBV6-3	TGTGCCAGCAGCATGGCTGGACAGAACACTGAAGCTTTCTTT	CASSMAGQNTEAFF
TRBD1	many	TRBJ1-3	TRBV2	TGTGCCGGGACAGTCTCTGGAAACACCATATATTTT	CAGTVSGNTIYF
.	.	TRBJ1-5	TRBV4-3	TGCGCCAGCAGCCAAGATTTCAATCAGCCCCAGCATTTT	CASSQDFNQPQHF
.	.	TRBJ2-1	TRBV7-2	TGTGCCAGCAGCCGCCCGGGGAGCGGCGAGCAGTTCTTC	CASSRPGSGEQFF
.	.	TRBJ2-7	TRBV27	TGTGCCAGCACCTCATATGGGGAGGACGAGCAGTACTTC	CASTSYGEDEQYF
.	.	TRBJ1-2	TRBV4-2	TGTGCCAGCAGCCAAGATCTGCCAGGGAACTATGGCTACACCTTC	CASSQDLPGNYGYTF
TRBD1	.	TRBJ1-2	TRBV9	TGTGCCAGCAGCGTTGGCAGGGGGCATGGCTACACCTTC	CASSVGRGHGYTF
TRBD1	.	TRBJ1-5	TRBV7-2	TGTGCCAGCAGCTTAGGGGACAGTGGGGTTTGGGAGCCCCAGCATTTT	CASSLGDSGVWEPQHF
.	.	TRBJ1-5	TRBV10-3	TGTGCCATCAGTGCTTCGGCAGATAGCAATCAGCCCCAGCATTTT	CAISASADSNQPQHF
.	.	TRBJ2-7	TRBV28	TGTGCCAGCAGTACCACAGGGTATGACGAGCAGTACTTC	CASSTTGYDEQYF
.	many	TRBJ2-5	TRBV19	TGTGCCAGTAGGGGGAGTTCTCAAGAGACCCAGTACTTC	CASRGSSQETQYF
TRBD2	.	TRBJ2-5	TRBV7-9	TGTGCCAGCAGCTTAACTTTGAAAAAACTAGCGGGAGGGGAGACCCAGTACTTC	CASSLTLKKLAGGETQYF
TRBD2	.	TRBJ2-1	TRBV4-2	TGTGCCAGCAGCCCGGCGACTAGCGGTTACAATGAGCAGTTCTTC	CASSPATSGYNEQFF